This is a list of T cell receptor beta chains from one sample in a study of T cell responses to AZD1222 COVID-19 vaccine. Using immunoSEQ multiplex PCR, the repertoire was profiled, and TCRdb retains in-frame clones only, with some absent. In the table there are roughly 100,000 clones, about nine tenths of which are singletons. This sample comprised peripheral blood, obtained on day 0 of AZD1222 vaccination. These TCRs come from an adult in good health. Each CDR3 is given with its conserved first and last residue. The D gene is left open where the match is weak. Some rows have no size entry. The others give once, few or many, or a class for an expanded clone.

J,V,size,D,CDR3,DNA
TRBJ2-7,TRBV5-1,.,.,CASGALGDYEQYF,TGCGCCAGCGGTGCCCTTGGAGACTACGAGCAGTACTTC
TRBJ2-7,TRBV9,.,.,CASSYESDPTYEQYF,TGTGCCAGCAGTTATGAATCCGATCCAACCTACGAGCAGTACTTC
TRBJ1-2,TRBV6-5,.,TRBD1,CASSYSAGQGLNGYTF,TGTGCCAGCAGTTACAGCGCGGGACAGGGTCTTAATGGCTACACCTTC
TRBJ2-5,TRBV3-1/TRBV3-2,.,.,CASCDLGETQYF,TGTGCCAGCTGTGATTTGGGAGAGACCCAGTACTTC
TRBJ1-5,TRBV6-5,.,.,CASSTTANQPQHF,TGTGCCAGCAGTACAACGGCTAATCAGCCCCAGCATTTT
TRBJ1-1,TRBV12-3/TRBV12-4,.,TRBD1,CASSRGQGGEAFF,TGTGCCAGCAGCAGGGGACAGGGGGGTGAAGCTTTCTTT
TRBJ2-7,TRBV29-1,.,.,CSVDTDRGGYEQYF,TGCAGCGTTGACACGGACAGAGGGGGCTACGAGCAGTACTTC
TRBJ1-1,TRBV5-1,.,TRBD1,CASRGVRTGRAFF,TGCGCCAGCAGAGGGGTCCGGACAGGGAGAGCTTTCTTT
TRBJ1-3,TRBV5-1,.,TRBD1,CASSAGQVENTIYF,TGCGCCAGCAGCGCGGGACAGGTTGAAAACACCATATATTTT
TRBJ1-1,TRBV28,.,.,CASSPQGMGNTEAFF,TGTGCCAGCAGTCCTCAGGGAATGGGGAACACTGAAGCTTTCTTT
TRBJ2-3,TRBV5-8,.,TRBD2,CASTLRGGDLTDTQYF,TGTGCCAGCACCCTTCGGGGGGGGGACCTCACAGATACGCAGTATTTT
TRBJ1-1,TRBV9,.,.,CASSVVGSEAFF,TGTGCCAGCAGCGTAGTCGGGTCTGAAGCTTTCTTT
TRBJ2-2,TRBV2,.,.,CASSQTATGELFF,TGTGCCAGCAGTCAGACAGCCACCGGGGAGCTGTTTTTT
TRBJ2-7,TRBV5-1,.,.,CASSLVSPTYEQYF,TGCGCCAGCAGCTTGGTTAGTCCTACTTACGAGCAGTACTTC
TRBJ2-5,TRBV21-1,.,.,CASKGEETQYF,TGTGCCAGCAAGGGCGAGGAGACCCAGTACTTC
TRBJ2-1,TRBV7-8,.,TRBD2,CASSPGTSAYNEQFF,TGTGCCAGCAGCCCCGGGACTAGCGCATACAATGAGCAGTTCTTC
TRBJ2-5,TRBV7-2,once,.,CASSTRPGGETQYF,TGTGCCAGCAGCACCCGTCCCGGGGGAGAGACCCAGTACTTC
TRBJ2-5,TRBV5-1,.,.,CASSFRGEETQYF,TGCGCCAGCAGCTTTAGGGGGGAAGAGACCCAGTACTTC
TRBJ2-2,TRBV16,.,.,CASSQRAGINTGELFF,TGTGCCAGCAGCCAAAGGGCAGGAATAAACACCGGGGAGCTGTTTTTT
TRBJ1-3,TRBV5-6,once,TRBD1,CASSFSPSRQGIAGNTIYF,TGTGCCAGCAGCTTCTCTCCCTCAAGACAGGGTATCGCTGGAAACACCATATATTTT
TRBJ1-4,TRBV19,.,TRBD1,CASSIHRGDEKLFF,TGTGCCAGTAGTATACACAGGGGTGACGAAAAACTGTTTTTT
TRBJ1-1,TRBV4-1,.,.,CASSRAPGNTEAFF,TGCGCCAGCAGCCGGGCCCCAGGGAACACTGAAGCTTTCTTT
TRBJ1-2,TRBV10-3,.,TRBD1,CAISAGGLLNYGYTF,TGTGCCATCTCCGCAGGGGGCTTATTAAACTATGGCTACACCTTC
TRBJ2-7,TRBV21-1,.,.,CASPAPGLAGRDSYEQYF,TGTGCCAGCCCCGCTCCGGGACTAGCGGGGCGAGACTCCTACGAGCAGTACTTC
TRBJ1-3,TRBV6-2/TRBV6-3,.,TRBD1,CASSIQGIGNTIYF,TGTGCCAGCAGTATACAGGGGATCGGAAACACCATATATTTT
TRBJ2-1,TRBV2,.,.,CAARAGATSNEQFF,TGTGCCGCCAGGGCGGGGGCCACGAGCAATGAGCAGTTCTTC
TRBJ1-1,TRBV5-1,.,.,CASSLVKEGVNTEAFF,TGCGCCAGCAGCTTGGTTAAGGAGGGCGTGAACACTGAAGCTTTCTTT
TRBJ1-1,TRBV9,.,.,CASSVAPGADTEAFF,TGTGCCAGCAGCGTAGCGCCTGGAGCGGACACTGAAGCTTTCTTT
TRBJ1-3,TRBV15,few,.,CATSRGFVAGLNTIYF,TGTGCCACCAGCAGAGGATTCGTGGCGGGGCTCAACACCATATATTTT
TRBJ2-7,TRBV14,.,.,CASSQFHEQYF,TGTGCCAGCAGCCAATTCCACGAGCAGTACTTC
TRBJ2-7,TRBV3-1/TRBV3-2,.,.,CASSQAASAYEQYF,TGTGCCAGCAGCCAAGCGGCTAGCGCCTACGAGCAGTACTTC
TRBJ1-3,TRBV30,.,.,CAWTGKRLGSGNTIYF,TGTGCCTGGACCGGCAAACGTTTGGGGTCGGGAAACACCATATATTTT
TRBJ2-5,TRBV5-1,.,TRBD1,CASSLGAGQGGRETQYF,TGCGCCAGCAGCTTGGGTGCTGGACAGGGGGGTCGGGAGACCCAGTACTTC
TRBJ1-6,TRBV28,.,.,CASTFWQTNNSPLHF,TGTGCCAGCACCTTTTGGCAGACGAATAATTCACCCCTCCACTTT
TRBJ1-4,TRBV4-2,.,.,CASSQDPVGRKNEKLFF,TGTGCCAGCAGCCAAGATCCGGTGGGGCGGAAGAATGAAAAACTGTTTTTT